The 5 T cell receptor beta chains in this list originate from one sample, sequenced in a study of T cells in Graves' hyperthyroidism and ophthalmopathy. RNA transcripts yielded amplified TCR beta CDR3 regions. Carried out on the TCR CDR3, a first-round RT-PCR used the HTBI primer set. Using its own MiXCR run on the multiplex PCR reads, TCRdb lists one record per CDR3 protein. The table includes 350,000 or so distinct CDR3 sequences, roughly 20% detected once. Sequencing was done on a sample of blood. The receptors were gathered from a woman aged 40 to 49 with Graves' ophthalmopathy.

This clonotype came up many times. The chain joins TRBV4-3 to TRBJ1-3; a possible D gene is TRBD1 (6 bases). V was trimmed by 1 base and J by 0 bases, leaving 7 bases between them. This CDR3 has 15 residues. Germline loops: CDR1 LGHNA, CDR2 YSLEER. In nucleotides, the CDR3 is TGCGCCAGCAGCCAAGGACAGGTCTCTGGAAACACCATATATTTT. The encoded protein is CASSQGQVSGNTIYF.

This clonotype came up many times. This chain uses TRBV28 with TRBJ2-7; 8 positions match TRBD2. V lost 8 bases and J lost 1; bases outside the gene matches: 4. Germline CDR1 and CDR2: MDHEN and SYDVKM. The CDR3 is 13 residues long. CDR3 loop: CASQAGVSYEQYF. CDR3 sequence (DNA): TGTGCCAGCCAAGCGGGAGTTTCCTACGAGCAGTACTTC.

The sample holds many counts of this clonotype. The chain has TRBV7-9 and TRBJ1-1, with D perhaps TRBD1 (6 bases). CDR3 length: 15 amino acids. Trimming cost V 1 base and J 1 base, with 10 bases left between them. From germline, CDR1 is SEHNR and CDR2 FQNEAQ (reference sequence). The DNA of the CDR3 is TGTGCCAGCAGCTTAGGAGGGACACCGAACACTGAAGCTTTCTTT. As protein: CASSLGGTPNTEAFF.

The chain recombines TRBV10-1 with TRBJ1-2; possible D gene TRBD1, 5 bases. This CDR3 spans 11 amino acids. The germline V gene encodes CDR1 WNHNN and CDR2 SYGVQD (reference sequence). Trimming cost V 7 bases and J 8 bases, with 11 bases left between them. The CDR3 sequence is CASTSRGGYTF. The CDR3 DNA is TGCGCCAGCACGTCTCGGGGGGGCTACACCTTC.

The gene calls are TRBV6-5 and TRBJ2-5; perhaps TRBD1 as D (5 bases). The V and J ends lost 0 bases and 3 bases respectively, with 11 bases between them. Germline CDR1 reads MNHEY; CDR2 reads SVGAGI. The CDR3 contains 15 residues. The CDR3 loop reads CASSYSDIQEETQYF. The CDR3 DNA reads as TGTGCCAGCAGTTACTCGGACATCCAAGAAGAGACCCAGTACTTC.